The present TCR beta chain was sequenced within a study of shared clonotypes between healthy human individuals. The study's findings and limits: Incomplete sequencing of sorted subsets was indicated by rarefaction despite large depth.

The CDR3 is made up of 14 amino acids. V lost 9 bases, J lost 2 bases, and 14 bases lay in between. Per germline, CDR1 LNHDA and CDR2 SQIVND (reference sequence). With respect to this clone: What it binds is unknown.

In the study's own analysis: Owing to the provision of junction-only sequences devoid of quality scores by immunoSEQ, filtering differed. The assay was immunoSEQ multiplex PCR, and TCRdb's table has in-frame clones only and misses some. Clone size and the V and J calls come from that table; the DNA yielded D and trimming. Altogether a few million clones are present, over 90% being singletons, with the ten largest covering under 0.45%. Sample: naive CD4+ T cells from PBMCs. Stated subset: CD45RA+ positively selected. This receptor was obtained from a man in his late teens or twenties in good health. Some clones in this sample may be carry-over from other donors' samples. The J gene is TRBJ1-5, the V gene TRBV19; perhaps TRBD1 as D (6 bases). This chain's CDR3 is CARNRVGGNQPQHF. In nucleotides, the CDR3 is TGTGCCAGGAACAGGGTCGGAGGCAATCAGCCCCAGCATTTT.